Each of the 9 T cell receptor beta chains below was sequenced from the same sample in a study of T cell responses to AZD1222 COVID-19 vaccine (dated by TCRdb to 2020 to 2023). Libraries were prepared through the immunoSEQ multiplex PCR assay. The immuneACCESS repertoire file appears here via TCRdb, limited to in-frame rearrangements. These files lack a portion of the clones; in checked studies, under half of the deficit traces to unresolved V genes, and the cause of the others is not known. The sample table shows tens of thousands of clones, and about 80% are seen once. Around 6.6% of the sample goes to the ten largest clones. The sample's time point label, decoded: baseline before first vaccination. Sample: peripheral blood, taken on day 0 of AZD1222 vaccination. Every receptor here comes from an adult in good health.

This clone has only one observation. This chain links TRBV6-5 with TRBJ1-6; weak D call: TRBD1 (5 bases). Germline CDR1 reads MNHEY; CDR2 reads SVGAGI. V was trimmed by 6 bases and J by 4 bases, leaving 10 bases between them. This CDR3 is 14 amino acids long. CDR3 loop: CASRDRTYNSPLHF. The CDR3, as DNA: TGTGCCAGCAGAGACAGAACATATAATTCACCCCTCCACTTT.

This clone was detected once. The CDR3 is CASSQGGGETQYF. CDR3 sequence (DNA): TGTGCCAGCAGCCAAGGGGGGGGAGAGACCCAGTACTTC. The chain couples TRBV3-1 (or the pseudogene TRBV3-2) to TRBJ2-5; 7 bases match TRBD2. This CDR3 has 13 residues. The J segment lost 4 bases and the V segment lost 1 base, leaving 0 bases of the junction unmatched. Germline V gene lookup returns CDR1 LGHDT and CDR2 YNNKEL (reference sequence).

The genes are TRBV10-2 and TRBJ2-5; 7 bases match TRBD2. With 5 bases clipped from V and 5 bases from J, the junction kept 5 bases outside the gene matches. The CDR3 extends over 13 amino acids. Germline values: CDR1 WSHSY, CDR2 SAAADI. The CDR3 protein is CASSFAGAETQYF. The CDR3, as DNA: TGCGCCAGCAGTTTTGCGGGAGCTGAGACCCAGTACTTC.

The chain uses TRBV10-3 and TRBJ2-5, with no clear D. This CDR3 region has 16 residues. The germline V gene has CDR1 ENHRY and CDR2 SYGVKD. Trimming took 2 bases from V and 5 from J, leaving 18 bases between them. DNA of the CDR3: TGTGCCATCAGTGAGACCGTATTCGACTCAAGGGAGACCCAGTACTTC. Translating gives CAISETVFDSRETQYF.

This clone was seen once. This sequence joins TRBV7-9 and TRBJ2-5, with 7 bases matching TRBD1. CDR1 SEHNR and CDR2 FQNEAQ come from the germline V gene (reference sequence). After removal of 2 bases from V and 5 bases from J, the junction contained 14 bases not matched to a gene. The CDR3 contains 17 residues. The DNA of the CDR3 is TGTGCCAGCAGCTTATTAGCGCGGACAGGTCCCGGGGAGACCCAGTACTTC. Encoded protein: CASSLLARTGPGETQYF.

Only a few counts were recorded for this clone. This chain links TRBV10-2 with TRBJ2-3; D possibly corresponds to TRBD1 (5 bases). V gave up 2 bases and J gave up 1 base, with 7 bases separating them. The CDR3 has 14 amino acids. Germline assignment: CDR1 WSHSY and CDR2 SAAADI. DNA for the CDR3: TGCGCCAGCAGTGAGAGGGGCCGCACAGATACGCAGTATTTT. This sequence encodes CASSERGRTDTQYF.

The genes are TRBV29-1 and TRBJ2-5; TRBD1 matches at 10 bases. The CDR3 totals 14 residues. CDR1 and CDR2 (germline): SQVTM, ANQGSEA. The V segment lost 8 bases and the J segment 5 bases; nucleotides outside the gene matches: 11. CDR3 coding DNA: TGCAGCTCACGGGACAGGGGTGGAGGGGAGACCCAGTACTTC. Encoded protein: CSSRDRGGGETQYF.

CDR3 protein: CASSLKGQEETQYF. CDR3 sequence (DNA): TGCGCCAGCAGCTTGAAAGGACAGGAAGAGACCCAGTACTTC. This chain uses TRBV5-1 with TRBJ2-5; 7 bases are a match to TRBD1. CDR3 length: 14 amino acids. Germline assignment: CDR1 SGHRS and CDR2 YFSETQ. V shed 1 base and J 3 bases; nucleotides not matched to a gene: 3.

The chain combines TRBV18 with TRBJ1-2; D remains unclear. V was pared by 3 bases and J by 0 bases, with 11 bases between. CDR1 is KGHSH, CDR2 LQKENI, per germline. CDR3 length: 15 residues. The CDR3 bases are TGTGCCAGCTCACCCGACGGGGAAGCTAACTATGGCTACACCTTC. Translation gives CASSPDGEANYGYTF.